The T cell receptor (beta chain) under discussion was sequenced for a study of Graves' ophthalmopathy and Graves' hyperthyroidism. As for the study in general: Ahead of any treatment, peripheral blood was obtained at the initial diagnosis.

This CDR3 region has 14 residues. Germline V gene data show CDR1 as MNHNS and CDR2 as SASEGT. J lost 4 bases, V lost 6 bases, and 7 bases had no gene match. There are many counts of this clonotype. From RNA, the CDR3 regions of TCR beta chains were amplified and sequenced. Second-round multiplex PCR followed a first-round RT-PCR using HTBI primers. TCRdb itself ran the multiplex PCR reads through MiXCR, one entry per CDR3 protein. The table shows about 400,000 distinct CDR3 sequences, with approximately 15% occurring only once. The authors defined stable hyperthyroidism as no ophthalmopathy within 18 months of follow-up. It was on clinical symptoms, serum thyroxine, TRAb, thyroid ultrasound and orbital computed tomography that diagnosis relied. The PBMCs used were ones drawn from approximately 10 ml of fresh peripheral blood.

The chain has TRBV6-1 and TRBJ1-1, with 8 bases identical to TRBD1. This TCR derives from a woman under 30 with stable Graves' hyperthyroidism. The specimen was peripheral blood. For the CDR3, the DNA is TGTGCCAGCAGATTGGACAGGGTGGGCACTGAAGCTTTCTTT. Protein sequence: CASRLDRVGTEAFF.